Included here is one T cell receptor (beta chain) sequence, with context. This sample is drawn from a study of T cells after yellow fever vaccination. TCRdb used MiXCR to reprocess the 5' RACE reads, holding one entry per CDR3 protein. The data contain roughly 74,000 distinct CDR3 sequences, approximately 7% of them singletons. Trimming took off 3 bases at V and 4 bases at J, with 13 bases between the two ends. The CDR3 consists of 15 residues. From germline, CDR1 is SGHNT and CDR2 YYREEE (reference sequence). The chain links TRBV5-4 to TRBJ1-4, with D tentatively TRBD1 (5 bases). Specimen: CD8+ T cells sorted from PBMCs, collected 5 days after the first yellow fever vaccination. The sequence came from a man aged 18 to 35 who received the YFV17D yellow fever vaccine. The CDR3 bases are TGTGCCAGCAGCTCGGACATTGCAAATAATGAAAAACTGTTTTTT. It codes for CASSSDIANNEKLFF.